A single sample gave rise to the 11 T cell receptor beta chains below, sequenced in a study of cytomegalovirus exposure and HLA in healthy donors. Repertoires were generated with immunoSEQ multiplex PCR, while TCRdb's copy carries only in-frame clones and drops some. The profile shows around 71,000 clones, 90% to 95% of them singletons. The specimen was PBMCs. Every receptor here comes from a man aged 18-30 years in good health and CMV-seropositive.

The chain recombines TRBV6-5 with TRBJ1-5, with TRBD1 identical over 8 bases. J lost 3 bases, V lost 8 bases, and 3 bases had no gene match. Germline V CDR1 and CDR2: MNHEY, SVGAGI. There are 13 residues in the CDR3. CDR3 sequence (DNA): TGTGCCAGCGGACAGGGCCTCAATCAGCCCCAGCATTTT. Its protein product is CASGQGLNQPQHF.

This chain uses TRBV6-1 with TRBJ2-7, with 7 positions matching TRBD2. CDR1 and CDR2 from the germline V gene are MNHNS and SASEGT. The CDR3 has 14 residues. J was trimmed by 2 bases and V by 6 bases; bases with no gene match: 7. Written as DNA, the CDR3 is TGTGCCAGCAGACCGGGACTACCGACCTACGAGCAGTACTTC. Protein product: CASRPGLPTYEQYF.

In its sample, this clone was seen once. The chain combines TRBV29-1 with TRBJ1-2, with 9 bases fitting TRBD1. CDR1 is SQVTM, CDR2 ANQGSEA, per germline. The J segment lost 8 bases and the V segment lost 3 bases, leaving 7 bases of the junction unmatched. This CDR3 is built from 13 residues. For the CDR3, the DNA is TGCAGCGTTGAGATACAGGGGGCGAGCGGCTACACCTTC. This translates into CSVEIQGASGYTF.

This chain uses TRBV5-6 with TRBJ1-5; D might be TRBD1 (6 bases). Germline values: CDR1 SGHDT, CDR2 YYEEEE. The CDR3 is 13 amino acids. Trimming removed 5 bases from V and 5 bases from J, with 11 bases in between. The CDR3 bases are TGTGCCAGCAGTCAACACAGGGATCAGCCCCAGCATTTT. Its protein is CASSQHRDQPQHF.

The chain has TRBV27 and TRBJ2-2; 8 bases line up with TRBD1. V lost 6 bases to trimming and J lost 6 bases; unmatched junction nucleotides: 15. Germline assignment: CDR1 MNHEY and CDR2 SMNVEV (reference sequence). CDR3 size: 17 residues. The CDR3 DNA is TGTGCCAGCAGCCCAGGACAGGGAACAACCCCTCCCGGGGAGCTGTTTTTT. Protein sequence: CASSPGQGTTPPGELFF.

Written as DNA, the CDR3 is TGTGCCAGTAGTATCGGGAGGGGACAGGGGATTACTGAAGCTTTCTTT. It specifies CASSIGRGQGITEAFF. The chain recombines TRBV19 with TRBJ1-1; 10 nucleotides line up with TRBD1. The V gene end was trimmed by 3 bases and the J gene end by 5 bases; junction bases not matched to a gene: 9. CDR3 length: 16 amino acids. Germline CDR1 LNHDA, CDR2 SQIVND (reference sequence). The entire variable domain, with the rest obtained from reference TRBV19 and TRBJ1-1, is as follows: DGGITQSPKYLFRKEGQNVTLSCEQNLNHDAMYWYRQDPGQGLRLIYYSQIVNDFQKGDIAEGYSVSREKKESFPLTVTSAQKNPTAFYLCASSIGRGQGITEAFFGQGTRLTVV.

The chain carries TRBV9 and TRBJ2-7; TRBD2 agrees at 12 bases. Germline values: CDR1 SGDLS, CDR2 YYNGEE. The CDR3 totals 16 residues. V gave up 0 bases and J gave up 6 bases; unmatched junction bases: 7. CDR3 protein: CASSVAALAGGVEQYF. The CDR3 nucleotides are TGTGCCAGCAGCGTAGCTGCCCTAGCGGGAGGGGTCGAGCAGTACTTC.

The chain employs TRBV6-5 and TRBJ1-5; D remains unclear. Trimming took off 6 bases at V and 7 bases at J, with 16 bases between the two ends. The CDR3 is 14 residues long. The germline V gene has CDR1 MNHEY and CDR2 SVGAGI. CDR3 DNA: TGTGCCAGCAGCCCAGACGGCCCCGGGCAGCCCCAGCATTTT. Its translation is CASSPDGPGQPQHF.

This clone was seen just once. V and J are TRBV6-7 and TRBJ1-4; D might be TRBD1 (5 bases). TRBV6-7 counts as an open reading frame of uncertain function. Trimming stripped 10 bases from V and 4 bases from J, with 22 bases between. This CDR3 is 16 amino acids long. The CDR3 DNA is TGTGCCATTTCGTACAGCCCCCAGGGTCATAATGAAAAACTGTTTTTT. Its translation: CAISYSPQGHNEKLFF.

This clone has only one observation. This chain connects TRBV6-5 to TRBJ1-1; weak D call: TRBD1 (5 bases). V was cut by 2 bases and J by 1 base, with 8 bases left in between. Per germline, CDR1 MNHEY and CDR2 SVGAGI. The CDR3 contains 14 residues. CDR3 sequence (DNA): TGTGCCAGCAGTTACGGGACTGAGAACACTGAAGCTTTCTTT. Amino acid sequence: CASSYGTENTEAFF.

This chain connects TRBV10-3 to TRBJ1-4, with 7 bases aligning to TRBD1. Germline CDR1 reads ENHRY; CDR2 reads SYGVKD. The ends lost 6 bases at V and 11 bases at J; junction bases unmatched: 9. The length of the CDR3 is 13 residues. The DNA of the CDR3 is TGTGCCATCAGCGAGACAGGGCCGGGCAAACTGTTTTTT. Its translation is CAISETGPGKLFF.